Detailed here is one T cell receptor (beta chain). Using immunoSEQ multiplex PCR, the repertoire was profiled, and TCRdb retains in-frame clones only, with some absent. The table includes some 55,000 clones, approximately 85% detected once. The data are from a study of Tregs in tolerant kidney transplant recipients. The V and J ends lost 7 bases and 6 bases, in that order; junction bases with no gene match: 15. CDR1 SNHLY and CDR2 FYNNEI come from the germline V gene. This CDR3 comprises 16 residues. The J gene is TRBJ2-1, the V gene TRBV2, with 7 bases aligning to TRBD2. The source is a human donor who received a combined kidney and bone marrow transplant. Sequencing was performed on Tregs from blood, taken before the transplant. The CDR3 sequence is CASKGPTSVKSNEQFF. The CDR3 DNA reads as TGTGCCAGCAAGGGCCCCACTAGCGTTAAATCCAATGAGCAGTTCTTC.